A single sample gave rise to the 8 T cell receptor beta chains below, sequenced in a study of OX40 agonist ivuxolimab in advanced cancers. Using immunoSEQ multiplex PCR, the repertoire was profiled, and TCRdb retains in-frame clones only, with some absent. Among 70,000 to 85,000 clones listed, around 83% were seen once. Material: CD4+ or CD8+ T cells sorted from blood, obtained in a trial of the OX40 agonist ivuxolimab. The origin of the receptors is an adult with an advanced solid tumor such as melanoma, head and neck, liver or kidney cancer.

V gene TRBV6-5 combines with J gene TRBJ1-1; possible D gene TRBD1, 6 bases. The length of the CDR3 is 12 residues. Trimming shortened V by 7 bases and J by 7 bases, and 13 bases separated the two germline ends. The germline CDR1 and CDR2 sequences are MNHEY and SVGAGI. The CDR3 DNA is TGTGCCAGCACGGGGACGGACAGTGAAGCTTTCTTT. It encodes CASTGTDSEAFF.

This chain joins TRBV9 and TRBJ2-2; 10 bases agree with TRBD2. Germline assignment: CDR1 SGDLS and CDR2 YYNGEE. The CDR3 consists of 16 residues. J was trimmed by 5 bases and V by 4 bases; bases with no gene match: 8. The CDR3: CASSLQSGGATGELFF. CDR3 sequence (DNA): TGTGCCAGCAGCTTACAAAGCGGGGGGGCGACCGGGGAGCTGTTTTTT.

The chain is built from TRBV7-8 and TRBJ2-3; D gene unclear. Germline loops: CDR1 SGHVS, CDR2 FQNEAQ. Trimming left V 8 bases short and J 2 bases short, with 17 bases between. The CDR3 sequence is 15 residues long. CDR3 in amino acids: CASGINMADTDTQYF. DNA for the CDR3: TGTGCCAGCGGGATAAACATGGCCGACACAGATACGCAGTATTTT.

As DNA, the CDR3 is TGTGCCAGCAGTTCCCCGGGACAGACTAATGAAAAACTGTTTTTT. This translates into CASSSPGQTNEKLFF. The chain links TRBV6-1 to TRBJ1-4; 7 bases fit TRBD1. The J segment lost 2 bases and the V segment lost 5 bases, leaving 5 bases of the junction unmatched. The CDR3 loop spans 15 amino acids. Germline CDR1 is MNHNS and CDR2 is SASEGT.

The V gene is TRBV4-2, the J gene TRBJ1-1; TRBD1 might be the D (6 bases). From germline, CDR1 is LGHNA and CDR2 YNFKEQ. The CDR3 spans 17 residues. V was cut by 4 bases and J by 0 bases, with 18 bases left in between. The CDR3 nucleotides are TGTGCCAGCAGCCCGGGGGGGGCTCCTACTATGAACACTGAAGCTTTCTTT. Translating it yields CASSPGGAPTMNTEAFF.

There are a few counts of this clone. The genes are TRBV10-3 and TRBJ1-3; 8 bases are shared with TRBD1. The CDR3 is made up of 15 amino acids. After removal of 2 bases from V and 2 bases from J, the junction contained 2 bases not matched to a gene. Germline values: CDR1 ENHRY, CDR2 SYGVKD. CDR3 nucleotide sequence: TGTGCCATCAGTGAGGCGGACAGGGCTGGAAACACCATATATTTT. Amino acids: CAISEADRAGNTIYF.

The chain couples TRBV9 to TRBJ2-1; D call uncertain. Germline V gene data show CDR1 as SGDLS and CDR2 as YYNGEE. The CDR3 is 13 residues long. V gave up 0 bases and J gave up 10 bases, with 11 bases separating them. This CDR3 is CASSVELLSEQFF. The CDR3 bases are TGTGCCAGCAGCGTAGAACTCCTCAGCGAGCAGTTCTTC.

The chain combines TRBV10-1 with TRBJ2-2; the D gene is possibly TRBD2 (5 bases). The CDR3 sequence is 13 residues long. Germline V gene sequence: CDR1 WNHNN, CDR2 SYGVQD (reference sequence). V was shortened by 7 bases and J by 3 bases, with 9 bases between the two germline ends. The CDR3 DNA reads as TGCGCCAGCACGAAGGGAGACACCGGGGAGCTGTTTTTT. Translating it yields CASTKGDTGELFF.